Each of the 32 T cell receptor beta chains below was sequenced from the same sample in a study of blood T cell repertoires in COVID-19. The protocol was immunoSEQ multiplex PCR, while the TCRdb copy is restricted to in-frame clones and leaves out a portion. Among about 32,000 clones listed, around nine tenths were seen once. Sequencing was performed on peripheral blood. The receptors derive from a woman in her 70s with active COVID-19.

The rearrangement links TRBV28 to TRBJ1-3, with unresolved D. The germline V gene has CDR1 MDHEN and CDR2 SYDVKM. This CDR3 is built from 15 residues. V was pared by 6 bases and J by 4 bases, with 16 bases between. CDR3: CASSPGVQPGNTIYF. The CDR3 nucleotides are TGTGCCAGCAGCCCGGGAGTACAGCCCGGAAACACCATATATTTT.

The chain uses TRBV6-1 and TRBJ2-7; D not certain. Germline CDR1 is MNHNS and CDR2 is SASEGT. The CDR3 extends over 14 amino acids. Trimming stripped 2 bases from V and 5 bases from J, with 13 bases between. The CDR3, as DNA: TGTGCCAGCAGTGAATCTCCCTTAATCGACGAGCAGTACTTC. This gives the protein CASSESPLIDEQYF.

The chain is built from TRBV30 and TRBJ2-7, with 9 nucleotides matching TRBD1. The V gene's germline CDR1 is GTSNPN and CDR2 SVGIG (reference sequence). J gave up 3 bases and V 2 bases, and 11 bases lay outside the gene matches. The length of the CDR3 is 16 residues. The CDR3, as DNA: TGTGCCTGGAGTTCCCGATCCGGGACAGGGAGCTACGAGCAGTACTTC. It yields the protein CAWSSRSGTGSYEQYF.

V is TRBV2 and J is TRBJ1-5, with D tentatively TRBD1 (5 bases). The CDR3 spans 11 residues. From germline, CDR1 is SNHLY and CDR2 FYNNEI. The germline V and J ends were trimmed by 10 bases and 6 bases, with 10 bases remaining between them. CDR3 sequence reads: CATGGGQPQHF. The CDR3 nucleotides are TGTGCCACCGGGGGTGGTCAGCCCCAGCATTTT.

The chain combines TRBV6-5 with TRBJ2-1, with 8 bases identical to TRBD2. The CDR3 consists of 15 residues. Germline values: CDR1 MNHEY, CDR2 SVGAGI. The junction had 8 bases not matched to a gene; V was cut back by 6 bases and J by 4 bases. Here the CDR3 reads CASRFGGAGYNEQFF. The CDR3 nucleotides are TGTGCCAGCAGGTTCGGGGGGGCCGGTTACAATGAGCAGTTCTTC.

This clone was seen once. The rearrangement joins TRBV5-1 to TRBJ2-3; TRBD2 might be the D (6 bases). CDR3 length equals 14 residues. The V gene lost 4 bases and the J gene lost 6 bases, with 15 bases spanning the gap. Germline CDR1 SGHRS, CDR2 YFSETQ. The CDR3 bases are TGCGCCAGCAGCATTGGGACTTCGCAGGATACGCAGTATTTT. This translates into CASSIGTSQDTQYF.

The chain couples TRBV28 to TRBJ2-5; the D is unclear. Gene TRBJ2-7 matches the end of the DNA better, so the J call may be wrong. Per germline, CDR1 MDHEN and CDR2 SYDVKM. This CDR3 has 12 residues. CDR3 in amino acids: CASSSSYYEQYF. In nucleotides, the CDR3 is TGTGCCAGCAGTAGCAGTTACTACGAGCAGTACTTC.

In its sample, this clone was seen a few times. This chain connects TRBV7-9 to TRBJ1-1, with a weak D call TRBD1 (6 bases). V lost 5 bases and J 4 bases, leaving 17 bases between the germline ends. The germline gives CDR1 SEHNR, CDR2 FQNEAQ (reference sequence). This CDR3 comprises 15 residues. The CDR3 spells CASSPSPGQGTEAFF. The CDR3 DNA reads TGTGCCAGCAGCCCGTCCCCGGGACAAGGCACTGAAGCTTTCTTT.

The chain employs TRBV30 and TRBJ2-1, with TRBD2 identical over 8 bases. Germline V gene lookup returns CDR1 GTSNPN and CDR2 SVGIG (reference sequence). This CDR3 region has 14 residues. The V and J ends lost 2 bases and 5 bases, in that order; junction bases with no gene match: 5. CDR3 sequence: CAWSLGGGNNEQFF. Written as DNA, the CDR3 is TGTGCCTGGAGTTTGGGCGGGGGGAACAATGAGCAGTTCTTC. Supplemented by reference TRBV30 and TRBJ2-1, the full variable domain reads SQTIHQWPATLVQPVGSPLSLECTVEGTSNPNLYWYRQAAGRGLQLLFYSVGIGQISSEVPQNLSASRPQDRQFILSSKKLLLSDSGFYLCAWSLGGGNNEQFFGPGTRLTVL.

The V gene is TRBV9, the J gene TRBJ2-7, with a tentative D call TRBD2 (6 bases). The V gene's germline CDR1 is SGDLS and CDR2 YYNGEE. Deletions cut 0 bases from V and 1 base from J, with 11 bases between. The CDR3 length is 15 residues. Here the CDR3 reads CASSVDGTGSYEQYF. CDR3 nucleotide sequence: TGTGCCAGCAGCGTAGACGGGACTGGATCCTACGAGCAGTACTTC.

There are a few counts of this clone. The chain couples TRBV5-5 to TRBJ2-7; a possible D gene is TRBD2 (5 bases). V was cut by 3 bases and J by 4 bases, with 14 bases left in between. CDR3 size: 14 residues. Germline CDR1 reads SGHKS; CDR2 reads YYEKEE (reference sequence). As DNA, the CDR3 is TGTGCCAGCAGCTCTGTTGCGGGCGATTACGAGCAGTACTTC. As protein: CASSSVAGDYEQYF.

The chain employs TRBV9 and TRBJ2-7; possibly TRBD2 for D (5 bases). CDR3 size: 11 residues. CDR1 is SGDLS, CDR2 YYNGEE, per germline. With 3 bases removed from V and 7 bases from J, the gap between germline ends came to 8 bases. The CDR3 loop is CASSGGREQYF. In DNA, the CDR3 is TGTGCCAGCAGCGGAGGGAGAGAGCAGTACTTC. Supplemented by reference TRBV9 and TRBJ2-7, the full variable domain reads DSGVTQTPKHLITATGQRVTLRCSPRSGDLSVYWYQQSLDQGLQFLIQYYNGEERAKGNILERFSAQQFPDLHSELNLSSLELGDSALYFCASSGGREQYFGPGTRLTVT.

The V and J genes are TRBV18 and TRBJ2-7; D perhaps matches TRBD1 (6 bases). The CDR3 sequence is 14 residues long. Trimming pared 6 bases from V and 2 bases from J, leaving 14 bases between. Germline V gene data show CDR1 as KGHSH and CDR2 as LQKENI. The CDR3 spells CASSLGDIPYEQYF. Here the CDR3 DNA reads TGTGCCAGCTCCTTAGGGGACATACCCTACGAGCAGTACTTC.

This chain uses TRBV13 with TRBJ2-2, with TRBD2 matching 7 bases. Germline V gives CDR1 PRHDT, CDR2 FYEKMQ (reference sequence). This CDR3 comprises 22 residues. V lost 6 bases to trimming and J lost 6 bases; unmatched junction nucleotides: 31. As DNA, the CDR3 is TGTGCCAGCAGGCAGTACGGGGCACTAGCGCGCTCCCGGGCCGCTCCCGCCGGGGAGCTGTTTTTT. It codes for CASRQYGALARSRAAPAGELFF.

For the CDR3, the DNA is TGTGCCAGCTCCACAGGGGCTGGCTATGGCTACACCTTC. This sequence encodes CASSTGAGYGYTF. The rearrangement joins TRBV6-5 to TRBJ1-2; 7 bases align to TRBD1. V lost 8 bases and J lost 4; bases outside the gene matches: 7. Germline-derived CDR1 and CDR2 are MNHEY and SVGAGI. This CDR3 spans 13 amino acids.

This chain links TRBV7-8 with TRBJ1-3; a weak D match, TRBD1 (6 bases). V was pared by 4 bases and J by 0 bases, with 7 bases between. The CDR3 is 14 residues long. Per the germline V gene, CDR1 is SGHVS and CDR2 is FQNEAQ. The DNA for the CDR3 is TGTGCCAGCAGCTCGACAGGCTCTGGAAACACCATATATTTT. This encodes CASSSTGSGNTIYF.

J is TRBJ2-1 and V is TRBV2; D remains ambiguous. V lost 6 bases and J 4 bases, leaving 4 bases between the germline ends. Germline V gene sequence: CDR1 SNHLY, CDR2 FYNNEI. The CDR3 consists of 11 residues. For the CDR3, the DNA is TGTGCCAGCAGCCCTTACAATGAGCAGTTCTTC. Protein sequence: CASSPYNEQFF.

The chain employs TRBV4-1 and TRBJ2-1; TRBD2 matches at 10 bases. Losses at the gene ends were 8 bases for V and 4 bases for J; bases not matched to a gene: 5. Per the germline V gene, CDR1 is MGHRA and CDR2 is YSYEKL. The CDR3 runs to 14 residues. CDR3 in amino acids: CASEAGGAYNEQFF. The CDR3 DNA sequence: TGCGCCAGCGAAGCGGGGGGGGCGTACAATGAGCAGTTCTTC.

The gene calls are TRBV5-4 and TRBJ2-5, with 12 bases lining up with TRBD2. Germline V gene data show CDR1 as SGHNT and CDR2 as YYREEE (reference sequence). The CDR3 runs 15 residues. V was clipped by 3 bases and J by 5 bases; unmatched bases: 5. CDR3 nucleotides: TGTGCCAGCAGCTCAGGACTAGCGGGGCGGGAGACCCAGTACTTC. Its protein product is CASSSGLAGRETQYF.

The rearrangement links TRBV6-5 to TRBJ1-2; the D gene is possibly TRBD1 (6 bases). Trimming stripped 6 bases from V and 9 bases from J, with 17 bases between. The CDR3 is made up of 13 amino acids. The V gene's germline CDR1 is MNHEY and CDR2 SVGAGI. The CDR3 is CASRPTGQGSYTF. The CDR3 DNA is TGTGCCAGCAGACCTACAGGGCAGGGGAGCTACACCTTC.

This chain joins TRBV7-7 and TRBJ2-5; TRBD2 matches 13 bases. The V gene end was trimmed by 2 bases and the J gene end by 5 bases; junction bases not matched to a gene: 2. CDR1 SSHAT and CDR2 FNYEAQ come from the germline V gene (reference sequence). The CDR3 has 15 amino acids. CDR3 nucleotide sequence: TGTGCCAGCAGCTTACAGACTAGCGGGGGGGAGACCCAGTACTTC. Translation gives CASSLQTSGGETQYF. Looking up the rest from reference TRBV7-7 and TRBJ2-5 gives the full variable domain: GAGVSQSPRYKVTKRGQDVTLRCDPISSHATLYWYQQALGQGPEFLTYFNYEAQPDKSGLPSDRFSAERPEGSISTLTIQRTEQRDSAMYRCASSLQTSGGETQYFGPGTRLLVL.

The gene calls are TRBV27 and TRBJ2-3; 8 nucleotides match TRBD2. V lost 5 bases to trimming and J lost 4 bases; unmatched junction nucleotides: 11. The CDR3 runs to 16 residues. CDR1 and CDR2 (germline): MNHEY, SMNVEV (reference sequence). The CDR3 loop reads CASSPTRRGDSDTQYF. The CDR3 DNA is TGTGCCAGCAGTCCGACCCGGCGGGGGGATTCAGATACGCAGTATTTT.

This sequence joins TRBV29-1 and TRBJ2-1, with 7 bases fitting TRBD1. The CDR3 runs to 14 residues. Looked up from germline, CDR1 is SQVTM and CDR2 is ANQGSEA. The V and J ends lost 6 bases and 7 bases, in that order; junction bases with no gene match: 12. In nucleotides, the CDR3 is TGCAGCGTCAGAAGAGGGGGCGCAGCAAATGAGCAGTTCTTC. Translating it yields CSVRRGGAANEQFF.

The gene calls are TRBV11-3 and TRBJ2-2; 7 positions match TRBD1. This CDR3 is 13 amino acids long. Germline assignment: CDR1 SGHNT and CDR2 YENEEA. The ends lost 1 base at V and 9 bases at J; junction bases unmatched: 2. The CDR3 sequence is CASSLGTGWELFF. CDR3 sequence (DNA): TGTGCCAGCAGCTTAGGGACAGGTTGGGAGCTGTTTTTT. Together with reference TRBV11-3 and TRBJ2-2, the CDR3 gives the full variable domain: EAGVVQSPRYKIIEKKQPVAFWCNPISGHNTLYWYLQNLGQGPELLIRYENEEAVDDSQLPKDRFSAERLKGVDSTLKIQPAELGDSAVYLCASSLGTGWELFFGEGSRLTVL.

The chain is built from TRBV18 and TRBJ2-7; 7 bases map to TRBD2. The CDR3 loop spans 18 amino acids. CDR1 is KGHSH, CDR2 LQKENI, per germline. The V and J ends lost 1 base and 5 bases, in that order; junction bases with no gene match: 17. Here the CDR3 reads CASSPLSSNRASGNEQYF. CDR3 DNA sequence: TGTGCCAGCTCACCACTAAGTAGTAATCGGGCTAGCGGCAACGAGCAGTACTTC.

The rearrangement joins TRBV5-6 to TRBJ2-5; 15 bases map to TRBD2. V shed 3 bases, J shed 4 bases, and the junction held 13 bases outside the gene matches. The CDR3 contains 19 residues. The germline V gene encodes CDR1 SGHDT and CDR2 YYEEEE. CDR3 loop: CASSWTSGGALKKRETQYF. CDR3 nucleotide sequence: TGTGCCAGCAGCTGGACTAGCGGGGGGGCCCTTAAAAAAAGAGAGACCCAGTACTTC.

The V gene is TRBV5-1, the J gene TRBJ1-2, with 8 bases fitting TRBD1. This CDR3 is 14 amino acids long. The germline gives CDR1 SGHRS, CDR2 YFSETQ. V lost 4 bases to trimming and J lost 7 bases; unmatched junction nucleotides: 9. This chain's CDR3 is CASSPGQGEGGYTF. Written as DNA, the CDR3 is TGCGCCAGCAGCCCTGGACAGGGTGAGGGTGGCTACACCTTC. Full variable domain (missing parts from reference TRBV5-1 and TRBJ1-2): KAGVTQTPRYLIKTRGQQVTLSCSPISGHRSVSWYQQTPGQGLQFLFEYFSETQRNKGNFPGRFSGRQFSNSRSEMNVSTLELGDSALYLCASSPGQGEGGYTFGSGTRLTVV.

The rearrangement uses TRBV6-5 and TRBJ2-5; 9 positions agree with TRBD2. Trimming cost V 5 bases and J 5 bases; bases outside gene matches: 9. This CDR3 region has 15 residues. From germline, CDR1 is MNHEY and CDR2 SVGAGI. CDR3 loop: CASSQEAGGGETQYF. The CDR3 nucleotides read TGTGCCAGCAGTCAGGAAGCGGGGGGTGGGGAGACCCAGTACTTC.

The V gene is TRBV29-1, the J gene TRBJ2-1; 10 bases are a match to TRBD1. Germline CDR1 and CDR2: SQVTM and ANQGSEA. The CDR3 spans 15 residues. After removal of 5 bases from V and 3 bases from J, the junction contained 7 bases not matched to a gene. CDR3 region: CSVSLRDRGYNEQFF. CDR3 DNA sequence: TGCAGCGTTTCCCTCAGGGACAGGGGCTACAATGAGCAGTTCTTC.

The chain recombines TRBV2 with TRBJ2-3, with 9 bases that match TRBD2. CDR3 length: 15 residues. V shed 7 bases and J 2 bases; nucleotides not matched to a gene: 7. Germline CDR1 is SNHLY and CDR2 is FYNNEI. CDR3 in DNA: TGTGCCAGCACCCCGTTAGCGGGGGTCACAGATACGCAGTATTTT. Protein sequence: CASTPLAGVTDTQYF.

This sequence joins TRBV5-6 and TRBJ1-1; 7 bases are a match to TRBD1. Trimming at V came to 4 bases and at J to 4 bases, leaving 7 bases not matched to a gene. Germline-derived CDR1 and CDR2 are SGHDT and YYEEEE. CDR3 length: 14 residues. This CDR3 is CASSPDRRATEAFF. CDR3 nucleotide sequence: TGTGCCAGCAGCCCGGACAGGAGGGCCACTGAAGCTTTCTTT. Together with reference TRBV5-6 and TRBJ1-1, the CDR3 gives the full variable domain: DAGVTQSPTHLIKTRGQQVTLRCSPKSGHDTVSWYQQALGQGPQFIFQYYEEEERQRGNFPDRFSGHQFPNYSSELNVNALLLGDSALYLCASSPDRRATEAFFGQGTRLTVV.

The V call is TRBV11-3, the J call TRBJ2-3; D call uncertain. Per the germline V gene, CDR1 is SGHNT and CDR2 is YENEEA. CDR3 length: 14 residues. V lost 5 bases to trimming and J lost 1 base, with 10 bases between them. The CDR3 nucleotides read TGTGCCAGCAGCCCCCGGTCTGGCACAGATACGCAGTATTTT. It is translated as CASSPRSGTDTQYF.